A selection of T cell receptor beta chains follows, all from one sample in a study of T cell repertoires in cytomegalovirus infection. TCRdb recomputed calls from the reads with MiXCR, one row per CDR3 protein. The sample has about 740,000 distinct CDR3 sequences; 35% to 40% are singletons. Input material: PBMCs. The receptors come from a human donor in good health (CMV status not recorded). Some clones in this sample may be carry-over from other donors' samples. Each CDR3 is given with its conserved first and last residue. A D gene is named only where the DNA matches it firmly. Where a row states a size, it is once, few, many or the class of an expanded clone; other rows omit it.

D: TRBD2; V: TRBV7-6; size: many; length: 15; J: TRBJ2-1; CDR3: CASSLSGGAYNEQFF; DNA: TGTGCCAGCAGCCTGAGCGGGGGGGCCTACAATGAGCAGTTCTTC
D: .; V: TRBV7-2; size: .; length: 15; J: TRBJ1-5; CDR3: CASSLSFDSNQPQHF; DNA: TGTGCCAGCAGCTTAAGTTTTGATAGCAATCAGCCCCAGCATTTT
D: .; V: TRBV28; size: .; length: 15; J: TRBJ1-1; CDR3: CASSSRVSGDTEAFF; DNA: TGTGCCAGCAGTTCCCGAGTTTCGGGGGACACTGAAGCTTTCTTT
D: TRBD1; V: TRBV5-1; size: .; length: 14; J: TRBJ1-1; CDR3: CASSPGQMGTEAFF; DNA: TGCGCCAGCAGCCCGGGACAGATGGGCACTGAAGCTTTCTTT
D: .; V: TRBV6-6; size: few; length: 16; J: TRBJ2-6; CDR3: CASSYLGRSGANVLTF; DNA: TGTGCCAGCAGTTACTTGGGGAGGTCTGGGGCCAACGTCCTGACTTTC
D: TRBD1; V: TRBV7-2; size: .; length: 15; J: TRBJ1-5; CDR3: CASSKGTGGHQLQQF; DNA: TGTGCCAGCAGCAAAGGGACAGGGGGCCATCAGCTCCAGCAGTTT
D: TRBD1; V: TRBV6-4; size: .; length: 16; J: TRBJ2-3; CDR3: CASSAVTGGGTDTQYF; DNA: TGTGCCAGCAGTGCGGTAACAGGGGGCGGCACAGATACGCAGTATTTT
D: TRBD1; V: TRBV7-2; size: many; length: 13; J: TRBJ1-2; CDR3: CASSFTGGRGYTF; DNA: TGTGCCAGCAGCTTCACAGGGGGTCGTGGCTACACCTTC
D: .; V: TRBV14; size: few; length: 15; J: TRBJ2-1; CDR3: CASSQTPGELNEQFF; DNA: TGTGCCAGCAGCCAAACTCCAGGCGAGCTCAATGAGCAGTTCTTC
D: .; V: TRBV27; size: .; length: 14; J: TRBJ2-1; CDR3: CASSRTVMHNEQFF; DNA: TGTGCCAGCAGCCGGACAGTTATGCACAATGAGCAGTTCTTC
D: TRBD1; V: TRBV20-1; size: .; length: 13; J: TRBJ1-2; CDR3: CSASHGQGYGYTF; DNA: TGCAGTGCTAGTCACGGACAGGGCTATGGCTACACCTTC
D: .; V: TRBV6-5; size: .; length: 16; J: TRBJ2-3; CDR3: CASSYEAAFSTDTQYF; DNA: TGTGCCAGCAGTTACGAAGCGGCCTTTAGCACAGATACGCAGTATTTT
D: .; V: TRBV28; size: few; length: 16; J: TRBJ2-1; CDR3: CASSLEALAGYNEQFF; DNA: TGTGCCAGCAGTTTAGAAGCTCTGGCGGGGTACAATGAGCAGTTCTTC
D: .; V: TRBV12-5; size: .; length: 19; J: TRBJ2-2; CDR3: CASGLTEGSPQNLTGELFF; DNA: TGTGCTAGTGGTTTGACGGAGGGCTCCCCCCAAAACCTCACCGGGGAGCTGTTTTTT
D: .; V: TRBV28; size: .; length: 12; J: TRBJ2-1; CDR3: CASSSPPSEQFF; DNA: TGTGCCAGCAGTAGCCCTCCAAGCGAGCAGTTCTTC
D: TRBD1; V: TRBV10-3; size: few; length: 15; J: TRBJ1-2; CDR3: CAISEEGARGNGYTF; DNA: TGTGCCATCAGTGAGGAGGGGGCGCGTGGAAATGGCTACACCTTC
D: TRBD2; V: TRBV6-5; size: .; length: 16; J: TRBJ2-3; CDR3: CASRIGLAGGPNTQYF; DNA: TGTGCCAGCAGAATAGGGCTAGCGGGGGGCCCTAATACGCAGTATTTT
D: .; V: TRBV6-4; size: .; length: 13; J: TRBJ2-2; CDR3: CASSKQATGELFF; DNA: TGTGCCAGCAGCAAACAGGCCACCGGGGAGCTGTTTTTT
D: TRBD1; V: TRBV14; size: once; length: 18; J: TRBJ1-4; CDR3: CASSMRQGLPPFNEKLFF; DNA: TGTGCCAGCAGCATGCGACAGGGCTTACCTCCTTTTAATGAAAAACTGTTTTTT
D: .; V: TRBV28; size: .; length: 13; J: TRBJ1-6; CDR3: CASSPADRSPLHF; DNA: TGTGCCAGCTCTCCGGCTGATCGGTCACCCCTCCACTTT
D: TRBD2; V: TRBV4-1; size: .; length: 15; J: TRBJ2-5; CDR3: CASSQGRGGQETQYF; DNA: TGCGCCAGCAGCCAAGGGCGGGGGGGCCAAGAGACCCAGTACTTC